The 32 T cell receptor beta chains in this list originate from one sample, sequenced in a study of cytomegalovirus exposure and HLA in healthy donors. PCR amplification relied on 60 Vbeta primers (plus 13 Jbeta primers). This table comes from immunoSEQ multiplex PCR, and its TCRdb copy is limited to in-frame clones, with some not included. The sample consists of over 200,000 clones, approximately 81% of them appearing once. Input material: PBMCs. The receptors originated from a human donor in good health.

The chain couples TRBV7-9 to TRBJ2-2; D remains ambiguous. The CDR3 has 16 residues. The V gene lost 4 bases and the J gene lost 3 bases, with 15 bases spanning the gap. The V gene's germline CDR1 is SEHNR and CDR2 FQNEAQ (reference sequence). Written as DNA, the CDR3 is TGTGCCAGCAGCTCCCGAGTCCGTTCCGACACCGGGGAGCTGTTTTTT. The encoded protein is CASSSRVRSDTGELFF.

The genes are TRBV18 and TRBJ2-1; 7 bases align to TRBD2. Germline V gives CDR1 KGHSH, CDR2 LQKENI. This CDR3 comprises 17 residues. Trimming at V came to 2 bases and at J to 6 bases, leaving 13 bases not matched to a gene. CDR3: CASSPVPSGIGSNEQFF. CDR3 nucleotide sequence: TGTGCCAGCTCACCAGTCCCAAGCGGGATAGGTTCCAATGAGCAGTTCTTC.

A single count supports this clone. V usage is TRBV29-1 and J usage is TRBJ2-7; 7 bases fit TRBD1. The CDR3 runs to 14 residues. Germline V CDR1 and CDR2: SQVTM, ANQGSEA. With V trimmed by 0 bases and J by 4 bases, 6 bases remained unmatched. The chain's CDR3 is CSVEDRVRGYEQYF. CDR3 DNA: TGCAGCGTTGAAGACCGGGTCAGGGGGTACGAGCAGTACTTC.

This rearrangement joins TRBV6-5 to TRBJ2-3; a weak D match, TRBD2 (6 bases). The CDR3 totals 13 residues. V shed 7 bases and J shed 4 bases, with 12 bases lying between them. CDR1 is MNHEY, CDR2 SVGAGI, per germline. The CDR3 here is CASKRGLADTQYF. DNA for the CDR3: TGTGCCAGCAAGAGGGGACTGGCAGATACGCAGTATTTT.

The chain has TRBV29-1 and TRBJ1-5, with a weak D call TRBD1 (6 bases). Trimming took off 5 bases at V and 2 bases at J, with 13 bases between the two ends. Germline V gene sequence: CDR1 SQVTM, CDR2 ANQGSEA. The length of the CDR3 is 14 residues. CDR3 nucleotide sequence: TGCAGCGTTTCAACAGGGATTGGCAATCAGCCCCAGCATTTT. Protein sequence: CSVSTGIGNQPQHF.

This clone has only one observation. The rearrangement uses TRBV19 and TRBJ2-2; 7 nucleotides match TRBD1. This CDR3 region has 14 residues. Trimming at V came to 6 bases and at J to 3 bases, leaving 4 bases not matched to a gene. CDR1 is LNHDA, CDR2 SQIVND, per germline (reference sequence). The DNA for the CDR3 is TGTGCCAGTAGCAAGGGGGCAGACACCGGGGAGCTGTTTTTT. Its protein is CASSKGADTGELFF. Combining the CDR3 with reference TRBV19 and TRBJ2-2 gives the whole variable domain DGGITQSPKYLFRKEGQNVTLSCEQNLNHDAMYWYRQDPGQGLRLIYYSQIVNDFQKGDIAEGYSVSREKKESFPLTVTSAQKNPTAFYLCASSKGADTGELFFGEGSRLTVL.

The genes are TRBV11-2 and TRBJ2-7; a weak D match, TRBD1 (6 bases). Germline V gene lookup returns CDR1 SGHAT and CDR2 FQNNGV. V gave up 1 base and J gave up 3 bases, with 13 bases separating them. The CDR3 loop spans 15 amino acids. The CDR3 protein is CASSLAGARIYEQYF. The DNA of the CDR3 is TGTGCCAGCAGCTTAGCAGGGGCGAGAATCTACGAGCAGTACTTC.

J is TRBJ2-1 and V is TRBV11-1, with TRBD2 identical over 9 bases. V dropped 5 bases and J dropped 3; count of bases not matched to a gene: 8. The V gene's germline CDR1 is SGHAT and CDR2 FQDESV (reference sequence). The CDR3 has 16 amino acids. The CDR3 DNA reads as TGTGCCAGCAGCCGCGATGGACTAGCGTTCTACAATGAGCAGTTCTTC. Encoded protein: CASSRDGLAFYNEQFF.

This chain links TRBV7-9 with TRBJ2-4, with D perhaps TRBD2 (6 bases). Germline V gives CDR1 SEHNR, CDR2 FQNEAQ (reference sequence). The CDR3 extends over 19 amino acids. Between the trimmed V and J ends, which lost 5 bases and 0 bases, there was a span of 23 bases. This CDR3 is CASSPNLGRESLAKNIQYF. The CDR3 region has the DNA TGTGCCAGCAGCCCGAATCTTGGACGGGAGTCTTTAGCCAAAAACATTCAGTACTTC.

The gene calls are TRBV19 and TRBJ2-4; 9 nucleotides line up with TRBD1. The J segment lost 4 bases and the V segment lost 6 bases, leaving 10 bases of the junction unmatched. The CDR3 consists of 16 residues. Per germline, CDR1 LNHDA and CDR2 SQIVND (reference sequence). The CDR3 is CASRALSGTGKNIQYF. The CDR3 coding sequence is TGTGCCAGTAGGGCTCTTTCCGGGACAGGGAAAAACATTCAGTACTTC.

This clone was seen once. The chain couples TRBV30 to TRBJ2-6; D perhaps matches TRBD2 (7 bases). V lost 0 bases and J lost 0, with 15 bases in between. The CDR3 length is 18 residues. Germline CDR1 reads GTSNPN; CDR2 reads SVGIG (reference sequence). DNA for the CDR3: TGTGCCTGGAGTGTTAAGGGGGGGGCTCGCTCTGGGGCCAACGTCCTGACTTTC. Encoded protein: CAWSVKGGARSGANVLTF.

This clone was seen just once. V and J are TRBV5-6 and TRBJ2-1; D perhaps matches TRBD2 (6 bases). The CDR3 spans 13 residues. V dropped 6 bases and J dropped 0 bases, with 7 bases sitting between them. Germline V CDR1 and CDR2: SGHDT, YYEEEE. The CDR3: CASTSDSYNEQFF. As DNA, the CDR3 is TGTGCCAGCACTAGCGACTCCTACAATGAGCAGTTCTTC.

The chain recombines TRBV10-3 with TRBJ2-2; 9 bases line up with TRBD1. There are 15 residues in the CDR3. Germline assignment: CDR1 ENHRY and CDR2 SYGVKD. Trimming at V came to 10 bases and at J to 0 bases, leaving 6 bases not matched to a gene. The CDR3: CASLTGGTNTGELFF. The CDR3 coding sequence is TGTGCCAGTCTTACAGGGGGCACGAACACCGGGGAGCTGTTTTTT.

The V call is TRBV7-9, the J call TRBJ1-2; D unresolved. Germline CDR1 SEHNR, CDR2 FQNEAQ (reference sequence). V was trimmed by 7 bases and J by 4 bases, leaving 13 bases between them. The CDR3 length is 13 residues. CDR3 protein: CASIPDGSYGYTF. CDR3 coding DNA: TGTGCCAGCATTCCCGATGGGAGCTATGGCTACACCTTC.

This clone was seen a handful of times. The rearrangement links TRBV18 to TRBJ2-7; maybe TRBD1 (5 bases). V lost 3 bases and J lost 6, with 6 bases in between. This CDR3 comprises 11 residues. Germline V gene data show CDR1 as KGHSH and CDR2 as LQKENI. Written as DNA, the CDR3 is TGTGCCAGCTCACCTAGGGGCGAGCAGTACTTC. This codes for CASSPRGEQYF.

The gene calls are TRBV4-3 and TRBJ1-2; TRBD1 is a possible D gene (5 bases). V gave up 1 base and J gave up 7 bases, with 10 bases separating them. The CDR3 is 13 amino acids. Germline V CDR1 and CDR2: LGHNA, YSLEER. The CDR3 coding sequence is TGCGCCAGCAGCCAAGTTATTCAGGGTGGCTACACCTTC. Its translation is CASSQVIQGGYTF.

A single count supports this clone. The chain couples TRBV27 to TRBJ1-1; D is possibly TRBD1 (5 bases). Germline V lookup: CDR1 MNHEY, CDR2 SMNVEV (reference sequence). This CDR3 is 11 amino acids long. Trimming stripped 6 bases from V and 8 bases from J, with 10 bases between. The CDR3 here is CASSKDKEAFF. The CDR3 DNA reads as TGTGCCAGCAGCAAGGACAAAGAAGCTTTCTTT.

The V and J genes are TRBV15 and TRBJ2-7, with TRBD2 matching over 8 bases. Per germline, CDR1 LNHNV and CDR2 YYDKDF (reference sequence). The CDR3 is 12 residues long. V trimming: 8 bases; J trimming: 4 bases; junction bases outside the gene matches: 4. CDR3 sequence: CATDGGGYEQYF. The CDR3 bases are TGTGCCACCGACGGGGGGGGTTACGAGCAGTACTTC.

J is TRBJ1-2 and V is TRBV29-1, with D perhaps TRBD1 (5 bases). The V and J ends lost 3 bases and 4 bases respectively, with 6 bases between them. There are 11 residues in the CDR3. CDR1 and CDR2 from the germline V gene are SQVTM and ANQGSEA. CDR3 bases: TGCAGCGTTGACAGGGTCTATGGCTACACCTTC. It yields the protein CSVDRVYGYTF.

The V call is TRBV5-1, the J call TRBJ2-7; 8 bases are shared with TRBD1. This CDR3 spans 14 amino acids. V was pared by 0 bases and J by 6 bases, with 5 bases of the junction left unmatched. Germline V gene sequence: CDR1 SGHRS, CDR2 YFSETQ. CDR3 loop: CASSLGTGMGEQYF. The CDR3 nucleotides are TGCGCCAGCAGCTTGGGGACAGGGATGGGCGAGCAGTACTTC.

J is TRBJ1-2 and V is TRBV7-3, with a weak D call TRBD1 (6 bases). The V end was cut by 5 bases, the J end by 4 bases, with 17 bases between. Germline values: CDR1 SGHTA, CDR2 FQGTGA. This CDR3 region has 15 residues. CDR3 nucleotide sequence: TGTGCCAGCAGCCCCCAAGGGGGGGACACCTATGGCTACACCTTC. This sequence encodes CASSPQGGDTYGYTF.

The chain joins TRBV27 to TRBJ2-1; D is ambiguous. CDR3 size: 13 residues. V lost 2 bases to trimming and J lost 10 bases, with 12 bases between them. Germline V gene sequence: CDR1 MNHEY, CDR2 SMNVEV (reference sequence). In DNA form, the CDR3 reads TGTGCCAGCAGTTTACCCCCTATGAGGGAGCAGTTCTTC. Residues: CASSLPPMREQFF.

The CDR3 region is CASRPGGRIQETQYF. The CDR3 nucleotides are TGTGCCAGCAGACCCGGAGGGAGAATCCAAGAGACCCAGTACTTC. This chain links TRBV6-5 with TRBJ2-5; perhaps TRBD2 as D (6 bases). Germline assignment: CDR1 MNHEY and CDR2 SVGAGI. The CDR3 loop spans 15 amino acids. V was cut by 6 bases and J by 1 base, with 15 bases left in between.

The chain is built from TRBV28 and TRBJ1-3, with TRBD1 matching over 8 bases. CDR1 MDHEN and CDR2 SYDVKM come from the germline V gene. Germline trimming cut 1 base from V and 2 bases from J; bases unmatched to any gene: 7. This CDR3 contains 17 residues. The CDR3 reads CASSLYGQGAAGNTIYF. DNA of the CDR3: TGTGCCAGCAGTTTATACGGGCAGGGGGCGGCTGGAAACACCATATATTTT.

The genes are TRBV4-2 and TRBJ2-5; 7 bases are a match to TRBD2. The V gene's germline CDR1 is LGHNA and CDR2 YNFKEQ. V trimming: 0 bases; J trimming: 5 bases; junction bases outside the gene matches: 12. CDR3 length equals 17 residues. The CDR3 region has the DNA TGTGCCAGCAGCCAAGACCCTCTGGCGGGAGCTGGCGAGACCCAGTACTTC. Residues: CASSQDPLAGAGETQYF.

The chain recombines TRBV6-5 with TRBJ2-1; 7 positions match TRBD1. The CDR3 covers 13 residues. Germline V gene sequence: CDR1 MNHEY, CDR2 SVGAGI. The V segment lost 5 bases and the J segment 6 bases; nucleotides outside the gene matches: 4. The CDR3 bases are TGTGCCAGCAGTCTACAGGGGTCCAATGAGCAGTTCTTC. Encoded protein: CASSLQGSNEQFF.

CDR3 in DNA: TGTGCCAGCAGTTACAGTAAGGGGGGGACATACGAGCAGTACTTC. It translates to CASSYSKGGTYEQYF. This chain links TRBV6-5 with TRBJ2-7; tentatively, D is TRBD2 (7 bases). The germline V gene has CDR1 MNHEY and CDR2 SVGAGI. CDR3 length: 15 amino acids. V dropped 2 bases and J dropped 4 bases, with 15 bases sitting between them.

V gene TRBV9 combines with J gene TRBJ2-7, with 8 bases that match TRBD1. The CDR3 loop spans 15 amino acids. Trimming cost V 4 bases and J 7 bases; bases outside gene matches: 13. The germline gives CDR1 SGDLS, CDR2 YYNGEE. This CDR3 is CASSPKAGQGGEQYF. CDR3 DNA sequence: TGTGCCAGCAGCCCGAAGGCCGGACAGGGCGGGGAGCAGTACTTC.

V gene TRBV14 combines with J gene TRBJ2-7; a possible D gene is TRBD2 (6 bases). CDR1 is SGHDN, CDR2 FVKESK, per germline. The CDR3 loop spans 13 amino acids. Between the trimmed V and J ends, which lost 4 bases and 4 bases, there was a span of 11 bases. CDR3 DNA: TGTGCCAGCAGCCGCCGGGAGAAATACGAGCAGTACTTC. Its translation: CASSRREKYEQYF.

This clone occurred once. This rearrangement joins TRBV6-1 to TRBJ2-1; 8 nucleotides agree with TRBD2. This CDR3 contains 15 residues. Germline V CDR1 and CDR2: MNHNS, SASEGT. V shed 2 bases and J 7 bases; nucleotides not matched to a gene: 7. CDR3 amino acids: CASSEPGLGTNEQFF. In nucleotides, the CDR3 is TGTGCCAGCAGTGAACCGGGACTAGGGACGAATGAGCAGTTCTTC.

The V call is TRBV27, the J call TRBJ2-1; 7 nucleotides align to TRBD1. Germline lookup yields CDR1 MNHEY and CDR2 SMNVEV (reference sequence). The J segment lost 4 bases and the V segment lost 6 bases, leaving 15 bases of the junction unmatched. The CDR3 spans 17 residues. The CDR3 DNA is TGTGCCAGCAGACATGGCCGTGGCCAGGGGGTGTACAATGAGCAGTTCTTC. The encoded protein is CASRHGRGQGVYNEQFF.

The rearrangement joins TRBV7-9 to TRBJ2-7, with 8 bases lining up with TRBD1. The CDR3 covers 11 residues. CDR1 and CDR2 (germline): SEHNR, FQNEAQ (reference sequence). The junction had 3 bases not matched to a gene; V was cut back by 4 bases and J by 10 bases. The CDR3 coding sequence is TGTGCCAGCAGCTCAGGACAGGGTCAGTACTTC. Residues: CASSSGQGQYF. Complete variable domain (other parts from reference TRBV7-9 and TRBJ2-7): DTGVSQNPRHKITKRGQNVTFRCDPISEHNRLYWYRQTLGQGPEFLTYFQNEAQLEKSRLLSDRFSAERPKGSFSTLEIQRTEQGDSAMYLCASSSGQGQYFGPGTRLTVT.